This entry concerns a single T cell receptor (beta chain). The antigen remains unidentified. This CDR3 contains 14 residues. Germline assignment: CDR1 MNHEY and CDR2 SMNVEV (reference sequence). Trimming took off 3 bases at V and 0 bases at J, with 6 bases between the two ends. These data originate in a study of radiation and T cells in renal cell carcinoma. Turning to the study itself: Nephrectomy followed 15 Gy stereotactic body radiation by 4 weeks. Study-wide findings and caveats: From baseline, blood top tumor clonotypes peaked at 2 weeks post-radiation.

The protocol was immunoSEQ multiplex PCR, while the TCRdb copy is restricted to in-frame clones and leaves out a portion. The table includes about 140,000 clones, approximately 87% detected once. Time point meaning: baseline pretreatment blood. Treatment specified: 15 Gy SBRT to primary tumor, nephrectomy 4 weeks later. Serial blood draws occurred at baseline and 2 and 4 weeks post-SBRT. Clear cell pathology was present in this patient's renal cell carcinoma. This specimen consisted of blood, obtained from a patient whose treatment included radiotherapy and nephrectomy. The V call is TRBV27, the J call TRBJ2-1, with D hard to call. The TCR comes from a woman aged 50 to 60 with renal cell carcinoma. The chain's CDR3 is CASSFAHSYNEQFF. As DNA, the CDR3 is TGTGCCAGCAGTTTCGCCCACTCCTACAATGAGCAGTTCTTC.